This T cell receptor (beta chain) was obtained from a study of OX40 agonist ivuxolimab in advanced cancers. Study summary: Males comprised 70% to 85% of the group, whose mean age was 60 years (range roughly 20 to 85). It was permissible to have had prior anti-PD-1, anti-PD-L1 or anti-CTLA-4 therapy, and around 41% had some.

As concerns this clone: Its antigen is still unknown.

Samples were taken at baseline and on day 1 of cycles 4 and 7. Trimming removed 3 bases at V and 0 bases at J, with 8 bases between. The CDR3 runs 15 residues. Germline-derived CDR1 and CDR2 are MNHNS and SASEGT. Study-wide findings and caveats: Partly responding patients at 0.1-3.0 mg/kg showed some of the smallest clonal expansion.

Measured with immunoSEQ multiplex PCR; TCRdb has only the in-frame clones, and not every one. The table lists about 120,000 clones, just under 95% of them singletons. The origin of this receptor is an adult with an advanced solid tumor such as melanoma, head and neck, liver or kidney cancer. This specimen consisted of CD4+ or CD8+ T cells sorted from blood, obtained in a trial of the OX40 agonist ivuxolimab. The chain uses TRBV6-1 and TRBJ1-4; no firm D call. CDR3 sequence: CASSEGSATNEKLFF. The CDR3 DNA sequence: TGTGCCAGCAGTGAGGGGTCAGCAACTAATGAAAAACTGTTTTTT.